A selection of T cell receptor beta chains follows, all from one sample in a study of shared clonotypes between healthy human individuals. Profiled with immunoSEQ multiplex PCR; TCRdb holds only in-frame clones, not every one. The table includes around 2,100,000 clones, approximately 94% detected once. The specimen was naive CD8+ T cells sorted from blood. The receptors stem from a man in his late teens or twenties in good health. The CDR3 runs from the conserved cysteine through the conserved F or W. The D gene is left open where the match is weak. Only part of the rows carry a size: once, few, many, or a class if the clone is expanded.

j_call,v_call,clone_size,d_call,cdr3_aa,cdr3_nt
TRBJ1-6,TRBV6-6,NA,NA,CASSYSTGYNSPLHF,TGTGCCAGCAGTTACTCTACAGGGTATAATTCACCCCTCCACTTT
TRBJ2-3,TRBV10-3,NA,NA,CAALEDKYTDTQYF,TGTGCCGCCCTCGAGGACAAATACACAGATACGCAGTATTTT
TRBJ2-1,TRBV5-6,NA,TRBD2,CASSLGLAGGNEQFF,TGTGCCAGCAGCCTGGGACTAGCGGGTGGGAATGAGCAGTTCTTC
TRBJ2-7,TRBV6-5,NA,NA,CASSYGGTYEQYF,TGTGCCAGCAGTTACGGCGGGACCTACGAGCAGTACTTC
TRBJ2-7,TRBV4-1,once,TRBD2,CASSQVTLGSGSYEQYF,TGCGCCAGCAGCCAAGTAACCCTAGGTAGCGGGAGCTACGAGCAGTACTTC
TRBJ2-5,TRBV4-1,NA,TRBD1,CASSHPGTGVETQYF,TGCGCCAGCAGCCATCCCGGGACAGGGGTAGAGACCCAGTACTTC
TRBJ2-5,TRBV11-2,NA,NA,CASSSPETQYF,TGTGCCAGCAGCTCCCCGGAGACCCAGTACTTC
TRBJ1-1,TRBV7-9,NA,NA,CASSLAGGGTEAFF,TGTGCCAGCAGCTTAGCGGGGGGAGGAACTGAAGCTTTCTTT
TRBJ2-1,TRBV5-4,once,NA,CASSLPLAKDNEQFF,TGTGCCAGCAGCTTGCCGCTAGCGAAAGACAATGAGCAGTTCTTC
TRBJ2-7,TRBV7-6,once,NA,CASSWGELYEQYF,TGTGCCAGCAGCTGGGGGGAGCTCTACGAGCAGTACTTC
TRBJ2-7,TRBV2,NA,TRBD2,CATHGGESSYEQYF,TGTGCCACCCACGGGGGGGAGTCTAGCTACGAGCAGTACTTC
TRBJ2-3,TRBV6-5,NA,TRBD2,CASSYGAGSTDTQYF,TGTGCCAGCAGTTACGGAGCGGGGAGCACAGATACGCAGTATTTT
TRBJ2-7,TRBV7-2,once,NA,CASSSLSHEQYF,TGTGCCAGCAGTTCCCTCAGCCACGAGCAGTACTTC
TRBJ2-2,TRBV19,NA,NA,CASSGLGRVGTGELFF,TGTGCCAGTAGTGGTTTAGGCAGGGTAGGAACCGGGGAGCTGTTTTTT
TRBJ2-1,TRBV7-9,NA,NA,CASSDSGGYNEQFF,TGTGCCAGCAGCGATTCTGGGGGTTACAATGAGCAGTTCTTC
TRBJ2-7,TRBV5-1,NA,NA,CASSSGEGVLYEQYF,TGCGCCAGCAGCAGCGGGGAGGGGGTTCTCTACGAGCAGTACTTC
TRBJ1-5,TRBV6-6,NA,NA,CASSSPGARSNQPQHF,TGTGCCAGCAGTTCCCCCGGGGCAAGGAGCAATCAGCCCCAGCATTTT
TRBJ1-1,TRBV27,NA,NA,CASSLSVGTGRAEAFF,TGTGCCAGCAGTTTATCGGTTGGGACGGGGAGGGCTGAAGCTTTCTTT
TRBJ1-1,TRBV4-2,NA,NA,CASSQDDNRATEAFF,TGTGCCAGCAGCCAAGATGATAACAGGGCTACTGAAGCTTTCTTT
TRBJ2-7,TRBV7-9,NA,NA,CASSLDRSYEQYF,TGTGCCAGCAGTTTAGACAGGTCCTACGAGCAGTACTTC
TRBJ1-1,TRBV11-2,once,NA,CASSLDLAGATEAFF,TGTGCCAGCAGCTTAGATTTGGCAGGGGCCACTGAAGCTTTCTTT
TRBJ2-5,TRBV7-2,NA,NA,CASSFTGTADQETQYF,TGTGCCAGCAGCTTTACCGGGACGGCCGACCAAGAGACCCAGTACTTC
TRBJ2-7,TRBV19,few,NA,CASSTGTGTYEQYF,TGTGCCAGTAGTACCGGGACGGGTACCTACGAGCAGTACTTC
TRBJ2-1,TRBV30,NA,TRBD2,CAWSRMAGEGNEQFF,TGTGCCTGGAGTCGCATGGCGGGGGAGGGCAATGAGCAGTTCTTC
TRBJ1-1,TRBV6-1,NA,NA,CASSEGAGAFF,TGTGCCAGCAGTGAAGGAGCGGGAGCTTTCTTT
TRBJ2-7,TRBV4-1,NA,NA,CASSQDRTVYSYEQYF,TGCGCCAGCAGCCAAGATCGAACGGTCTACTCCTACGAGCAGTACTTC
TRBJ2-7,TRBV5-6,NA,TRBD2,CASSPGLAGVVYEQYF,TGTGCCAGCAGCCCCGGACTAGCGGGAGTAGTCTACGAGCAGTACTTC
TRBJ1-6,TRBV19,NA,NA,CASSILWDNSPLHF,TGTGCCAGTAGTATACTTTGGGATAATTCACCCCTCCACTTT
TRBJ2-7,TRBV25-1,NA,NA,CASSEYGGTSEQYF,TGTGCCAGCAGTGAGTATGGTGGTACGTCCGAGCAGTACTTC
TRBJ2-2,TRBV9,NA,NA,CASSVAGGLTGELFF,TGTGCCAGCAGCGTAGCAGGGGGGTTGACCGGGGAGCTGTTTTTT
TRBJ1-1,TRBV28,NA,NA,CASSFVGNTEAFF,TGTGCCAGCAGTTTCGTCGGGAACACTGAAGCTTTCTTT
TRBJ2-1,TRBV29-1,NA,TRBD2,CSVDPGTSAYNEQFF,TGCAGCGTGGACCCCGGGACTAGCGCCTACAATGAGCAGTTCTTC